This T cell receptor beta chain stems from a study of blood T cell repertoires in COVID-19. Background on the study: From the United States, Italy and Spain came samples of acute and convalescent COVID-19.

V dropped 6 bases and J dropped 2; count of bases not matched to a gene: 10. The CDR3 is made up of 18 amino acids. In germline, CDR1 is ENHRY, CDR2 SYGVKD. The data were produced by immunoSEQ multiplex PCR, yet TCRdb's version contains in-frame clones alone and is incomplete. This table holds 250,000 or so clones, about 87% found once. All enrollees were roughly 18 to 100 years old and from around 25 US areas. Cohort 3 donors counted as recovered after two negative PCRs, clearance, or resolved symptoms. The chain employs TRBV10-3 and TRBJ2-6; 10 positions agree with TRBD1. Input material: PBMCs or T cells enriched from blood (not recorded which). The receptor was isolated from a woman aged 50 to 65 who had recovered from COVID-19. The CDR3 DNA reads TGTGCCATCAGACAGGCCGGACAGGGGGTACCTGGGGCCAACGTCCTGACTTTC. This codes for CAIRQAGQGVPGANVLTF.